Presented here are 29 T cell receptor beta chains from one specimen sequenced in a study of cytomegalovirus exposure and HLA in healthy donors. Assay used: immunoSEQ multiplex PCR; TCRdb lists only in-frame clones, some missing. Here the sample spans about 72,000 clones, 94% being singletons. The sequenced sample consisted of PBMCs. Receptors originate from a woman younger than 35 in good health and CMV-seropositive.

V and J are TRBV2 and TRBJ1-1; the match to TRBD1 covers 8 bases. The CDR3 has 15 amino acids. Germline CDR1 and CDR2: SNHLY and FYNNEI. The ends lost 4 bases at V and 2 bases at J; junction bases unmatched: 6. CDR3 in amino acids: CASSGGQAYNTEAFF. In DNA form, the CDR3 reads TGTGCCAGCAGTGGGGGACAGGCCTATAACACTGAAGCTTTCTTT.

CDR3 residues: CASSREPGTAYEQYF. The CDR3 bases are TGTGCCAGCAGTCGCGAGCCCGGGACAGCGTACGAGCAGTACTTC. V is TRBV6-5 and J is TRBJ2-7; 7 bases agree with TRBD1. From germline, CDR1 is MNHEY and CDR2 SVGAGI. V was clipped by 5 bases and J by 4 bases; unmatched bases: 11. The CDR3 extends over 15 amino acids.

The chain recombines TRBV5-1 with TRBJ2-1; 7 nucleotides align to TRBD2. This CDR3 has 16 amino acids. V dropped 4 bases and J dropped 0; count of bases not matched to a gene: 7. The germline CDR1 and CDR2 sequences are SGHRS and YFSETQ. For the CDR3, the DNA is TGCGCCAGCAGCCCCGGGGGGTCGAGCTCCTACAATGAGCAGTTCTTC. Protein: CASSPGGSSSYNEQFF.

This rearrangement joins TRBV27 to TRBJ2-2; 12 bases are shared with TRBD2. Germline lookup yields CDR1 MNHEY and CDR2 SMNVEV (reference sequence). Germline trimming cut 7 bases from V and 4 bases from J; bases unmatched to any gene: 4. This CDR3 has 15 amino acids. CDR3 region: CASKILAGGTGELFF. The CDR3 nucleotides read TGTGCCAGCAAGATACTAGCGGGGGGCACCGGGGAGCTGTTTTTT.

This chain links TRBV5-1 with TRBJ2-2, with 8 positions matching TRBD2. Germline CDR1 reads SGHRS; CDR2 reads YFSETQ. CDR3 size: 14 residues. V was pared by 5 bases and J by 5 bases, with 5 bases of the junction left unmatched. CDR3 in amino acids: CASRLAEGTGELFF. The CDR3 nucleotides are TGCGCCAGCAGACTAGCGGAAGGGACCGGGGAGCTGTTTTTT. The full variable domain, with the rest looked up from reference TRBV5-1 and TRBJ2-2, is KAGVTQTPRYLIKTRGQQVTLSCSPISGHRSVSWYQQTPGQGLQFLFEYFSETQRNKGNFPGRFSGRQFSNSRSEMNVSTLELGDSALYLCASRLAEGTGELFFGEGSRLTVL.

V and J are TRBV30 and TRBJ2-1; possible D gene TRBD1, 6 bases. The CDR3 totals 15 residues. The germline V and J ends were trimmed by 3 bases and 2 bases, with 14 bases remaining between them. Germline CDR1 GTSNPN, CDR2 SVGIG (reference sequence). The CDR3 spells CAWRESRGAYNEQFF. The DNA for the CDR3 is TGTGCCTGGAGAGAGAGCAGGGGAGCCTACAATGAGCAGTTCTTC.

This clone was recorded once. The chain is built from TRBV7-2 and TRBJ1-2, with a tentative D call TRBD1 (6 bases). This CDR3 region has 18 residues. Per germline, CDR1 SGHTA and CDR2 FQGNSA. Trimming removed 5 bases at V and 4 bases at J, with 26 bases between. CDR3 coding DNA: TGTGCCAGCAGCCGACACCGCAGTATAGGACAGACCTCCTATGGCTACACCTTC. It translates to CASSRHRSIGQTSYGYTF.

This chain uses TRBV10-1 with TRBJ1-1, with unresolved D. The germline V and J ends were trimmed by 0 bases and 4 bases, with 9 bases remaining between them. The CDR3 sequence is 14 residues long. From germline, CDR1 is WNHNN and CDR2 SYGVQD (reference sequence). CDR3 region: CASSESADGTEAFF. DNA of the CDR3: TGCGCCAGCAGTGAGTCGGCGGATGGCACTGAAGCTTTCTTT.

This chain connects TRBV7-8 to TRBJ1-6, with 8 bases lining up with TRBD1. The CDR3 runs to 14 residues. Losses at the gene ends were 4 bases for V and 8 bases for J; bases not matched to a gene: 4. Germline V lookup: CDR1 SGHVS, CDR2 FQNEAQ. In DNA form, the CDR3 reads TGTGCCAGCAGCTCGACAGGGGTGCATTCACCCCTCCACTTT. Amino acid sequence: CASSSTGVHSPLHF.

The CDR3 coding sequence is TGTGCCAGCGGTCGGAGGGAGCAGTACTTC. Protein sequence: CASGRREQYF. The chain is built from TRBV6-5 and TRBJ2-7; the D gene is possibly TRBD2 (5 bases). This CDR3 region has 10 residues. Germline-derived CDR1 and CDR2 are MNHEY and SVGAGI. With 8 bases removed from V and 7 bases from J, the gap between germline ends came to 9 bases.

The rearrangement links TRBV9 to TRBJ2-5; TRBD2 matches at 8 bases. The V segment lost 0 bases and the J segment 5 bases; nucleotides outside the gene matches: 6. Germline CDR1 SGDLS, CDR2 YYNGEE. The CDR3 is 15 residues long. The CDR3 DNA sequence: TGTGCCAGCAGCGTAGCGGGAGGGCTACGGGAGACCCAGTACTTC. Its translation is CASSVAGGLRETQYF.

This clone was counted between two and nine times. The chain joins TRBV4-3 to TRBJ1-1; D remains ambiguous. CDR3 length: 13 amino acids. CDR1 LGHNA and CDR2 YSLEER come from the germline V gene. Trimming took 0 bases from V and 10 from J, leaving 12 bases between them. The CDR3 nucleotides are TGCGCCAGCAGCCAAGAGGTCGGTCGGGGAGCTTTCTTT. Translation: CASSQEVGRGAFF.

The chain is built from TRBV7-2 and TRBJ2-7, with a weak D call TRBD2 (5 bases). Germline loops: CDR1 SGHTA, CDR2 FQGNSA. Trimming pared 1 base from V and 3 bases from J, leaving 10 bases between. The CDR3 spans 14 residues. CDR3 nucleotides: TGTGCCAGCAGCTTAGGATACCGGGACTACGAGCAGTACTTC. Translated, it gives CASSLGYRDYEQYF.

The V call is TRBV30, the J call TRBJ2-6, with a possible D match to TRBD2 (5 bases). The ends were cut back, 5 bases at V and 2 bases at J, with 13 bases in the middle. The CDR3 has 15 residues. Germline CDR1 is GTSNPN and CDR2 is SVGIG (reference sequence). CDR3 sequence (DNA): TGTGCCTGGGGAAGAACGGGGACTGGGGCCAACGTCCTGACTTTC. Its translation: CAWGRTGTGANVLTF. Looking up the rest from reference TRBV30 and TRBJ2-6 gives the full variable domain: SQTIHQWPATLVQPVGSPLSLECTVEGTSNPNLYWYRQAAGRGLQLLFYSVGIGQISSEVPQNLSASRPQDRQFILSSKKLLLSDSGFYLCAWGRTGTGANVLTFGAGSRLTVL.

This chain links TRBV5-1 with TRBJ2-6, with TRBD1 matching 7 bases. The ends lost 4 bases at V and 0 bases at J; junction bases unmatched: 16. The germline V gene has CDR1 SGHRS and CDR2 YFSETQ. The CDR3 totals 20 residues. The CDR3 bases are TGCGCCAGCAGCACCCCGGGACAGCTACAATTTTCCTCTGGGGCCAACGTCCTGACTTTC. Translating it yields CASSTPGQLQFSSGANVLTF.

The rearrangement uses TRBV14 and TRBJ2-3; D is perhaps TRBD1 (6 bases). The CDR3 runs to 17 residues. Between the trimmed V and J ends, which lost 1 base and 0 bases, there was a span of 14 bases. The germline V gene encodes CDR1 SGHDN and CDR2 FVKESK. In nucleotides, the CDR3 is TGTGCCAGCAGCCAAGCCCGGACAGCGTCTAGCACAGATACGCAGTATTTT. Translating it yields CASSQARTASSTDTQYF.

The rearrangement uses TRBV5-1 and TRBJ2-7; D uncertain. Germline V lookup: CDR1 SGHRS, CDR2 YFSETQ. Trimming left V 0 bases short and J 2 bases short, with 12 bases between. The CDR3 is 15 amino acids. CDR3 DNA: TGCGCCAGCAGCTTGGGGGCCGGTGATACCTACGAGCAGTACTTC. Its translation is CASSLGAGDTYEQYF.

This rearrangement joins TRBV5-4 to TRBJ1-2, with D perhaps matching TRBD1 (5 bases). This CDR3 has 14 amino acids. The V gene's germline CDR1 is SGHNT and CDR2 YYREEE (reference sequence). The ends were cut back, 1 base at V and 3 bases at J, with 10 bases in the middle. CDR3 sequence: CASSLMLTDYGYTF. The CDR3 DNA reads as TGTGCCAGCAGCTTGATGTTGACAGACTATGGCTACACCTTC. Variable domain in full (rest from reference TRBV5-4 and TRBJ1-2): ETGVTQSPTHLIKTRGQQVTLRCSSQSGHNTVSWYQQALGQGPQFIFQYYREEENGRGNFPPRFSGLQFPNYSSELNVNALELDDSALYLCASSLMLTDYGYTFGSGTRLTVV.

This chain joins TRBV5-8 and TRBJ2-7; 8 bases line up with TRBD1. The V gene end was trimmed by 5 bases and the J gene end by 3 bases; junction bases not matched to a gene: 4. The germline gives CDR1 SGHTS, CDR2 YDEGEE. The CDR3 is 13 residues long. The CDR3 protein is CASRSGTGYEQYF. The CDR3 nucleotides read TGTGCCAGCAGGTCCGGGACAGGCTACGAGCAGTACTTC.

V gene TRBV5-1 combines with J gene TRBJ2-5; 10 bases are a match to TRBD1. The CDR3 loop spans 15 amino acids. The V gene's germline CDR1 is SGHRS and CDR2 YFSETQ. J gave up 4 bases and V 5 bases, and 8 bases lay outside the gene matches. CDR3 sequence: CASRKGTGERETQYF. The CDR3 bases are TGCGCCAGCAGAAAAGGGACAGGGGAGAGAGAGACCCAGTACTTC. The complete variable domain, with remaining parts taken from reference TRBV5-1 and TRBJ2-5, reads KAGVTQTPRYLIKTRGQQVTLSCSPISGHRSVSWYQQTPGQGLQFLFEYFSETQRNKGNFPGRFSGRQFSNSRSEMNVSTLELGDSALYLCASRKGTGERETQYFGPGTRLLVL.

V gene TRBV9 combines with J gene TRBJ2-3, with 10 bases that match TRBD2. V dropped 0 bases and J dropped 4; count of bases not matched to a gene: 11. Germline CDR1 reads SGDLS; CDR2 reads YYNGEE. CDR3 length: 18 amino acids. In nucleotides, the CDR3 is TGTGCCAGCAGCGTAGTCCCACAAAGAGCGGGAGGGCCAGATACGCAGTATTTT. Translation: CASSVVPQRAGGPDTQYF.

This chain uses TRBV7-2 with TRBJ2-7, with 7 bases that match TRBD2. Trimming took 4 bases from V and 4 from J; bases not matched to a gene: 4. CDR1 and CDR2 (germline): SGHTA, FQGNSA. The CDR3 is 13 amino acids. In DNA form, the CDR3 reads TGTGCCAGCAGCTCCGGGGGGTCGTACGAGCAGTACTTC. Its protein product is CASSSGGSYEQYF.

The chain joins TRBV5-6 to TRBJ2-1; D remains ambiguous. V dropped 5 bases and J dropped 0 bases, with 9 bases sitting between them. Germline CDR1 is SGHDT and CDR2 is YYEEEE. The CDR3 loop spans 14 amino acids. The CDR3 reads CASSGLPSYNEQFF. CDR3 DNA sequence: TGTGCCAGCAGTGGTCTACCCTCCTACAATGAGCAGTTCTTC.

The CDR3 reads CASSEYGRDTEAFF. Here the CDR3 DNA reads TGTGCCAGCAGTGAATACGGGCGGGACACTGAAGCTTTCTTT. The J gene is TRBJ1-1, the V gene TRBV25-1, with no clear D. This CDR3 region has 14 residues. Germline V gene sequence: CDR1 MGHDK, CDR2 SYGVNS. The V end lost 0 bases, the J end lost 3 bases, and 8 bases lay between the germline ends.

This clone appeared once. J is TRBJ2-7 and V is TRBV6-1, with D possibly being TRBD1 (6 bases). Germline CDR1 MNHNS, CDR2 SASEGT. CDR3 size: 14 residues. Trimming removed 4 bases at V and 2 bases at J, with 12 bases between. In nucleotides, the CDR3 is TGTGCCAGCAGTGCGGACAGAGGACCCTACGAGCAGTACTTC. Its protein product is CASSADRGPYEQYF.

The gene calls are TRBV7-6 and TRBJ2-3; D is possibly TRBD2 (5 bases). The V and J ends lost 4 bases and 0 bases respectively, with 11 bases between them. Germline assignment: CDR1 SGHVS and CDR2 FNYEAQ. The CDR3 is made up of 15 amino acids. The CDR3 nucleotides are TGTGCCAGCAGCTCTGGGAGCAGTAGCACAGATACGCAGTATTTT. It is translated as CASSSGSSSTDTQYF.

The chain is built from TRBV5-6 and TRBJ1-3, with D hard to call. V dropped 3 bases and J dropped 9 bases, with 16 bases sitting between them. The CDR3 has 14 residues. The V gene's germline CDR1 is SGHDT and CDR2 YYEEEE. For the CDR3, the DNA is TGTGCCAGCAGCTACCCCCAGCGGGGAGGCACCATATATTTT. Translated: CASSYPQRGGTIYF.

J is TRBJ2-1 and V is TRBV15; no reliable D call. Trimming shortened V by 5 bases and J by 7 bases, and 15 bases separated the two germline ends. The CDR3 runs 14 residues. Germline CDR1 and CDR2: LNHNV and YYDKDF (reference sequence). Here the CDR3 DNA reads TGTGCCACCAGCTCCGATGCAGAACAGAATGAGCAGTTCTTC. Its protein is CATSSDAEQNEQFF.

The rearrangement joins TRBV6-1 to TRBJ1-1; D unresolved. V was shortened by 1 base and J by 1 base, with 7 bases between the two germline ends. Germline loops: CDR1 MNHNS, CDR2 SASEGT. This CDR3 is 14 amino acids long. The CDR3 DNA is TGTGCCAGCAGTGAAGAACCTACGAACACTGAAGCTTTCTTT. Translation: CASSEEPTNTEAFF.